These T cell receptor beta chains were read from a single sample in a study of neurological immune-mediated disorders. MiXCR, run by TCRdb on the 5' RACE reads, gives a single entry per CDR3 protein. The table lists 55,000 to 65,000 distinct CDR3 sequences, 3.5% of them singletons. Sequences were obtained from PBMCs. The receptor source for this set is a woman aged 30 to 39 with multiple sclerosis. CDR3s include the opening cysteine and the closing phenylalanine or tryptophan. Fields, in order: J gene, D gene, V gene, CDR3 protein. D genes are given only for firm matches.

J: TRBJ2-7; D: TRBD1; V: TRBV5-6; CDR3: CASSSLVRDRTYEQYF
J: TRBJ2-1; D: TRBD2; V: TRBV20-1; CDR3: CSAITGTSGIRDEQFF
J: TRBJ2-5; D: .; V: TRBV20-1; CDR3: CSARLPGLGETQYF
J: TRBJ2-1; D: .; V: TRBV21-1; CDR3: CASSKGGGGSINEQFF
J: TRBJ2-1; D: TRBD2; V: TRBV6-4; CDR3: CASSDSVAGAHNEQFF
J: TRBJ2-5; D: .; V: TRBV5-1; CDR3: CASSSGAVGRETQYF
J: TRBJ2-1; D: TRBD2; V: TRBV24-1; CDR3: CATSDPGTSGTTYNEQFF
J: TRBJ1-5; D: .; V: TRBV5-1; CDR3: CASSISTGSQPQHF
J: TRBJ1-1; D: .; V: TRBV30; CDR3: CAWSDTGKGAEAFF
J: TRBJ2-1; D: .; V: TRBV20-1; CDR3: CSASLAVPYNEQFF
J: TRBJ1-4; D: .; V: TRBV2; CDR3: CASSDRGYEKLFF
J: TRBJ2-1; D: .; V: TRBV5-1; CDR3: CASSLLRQGTLGTLEQFF
J: TRBJ1-5; D: .; V: TRBV20-1; CDR3: CSARKGGGQPQHF
J: TRBJ2-1; D: TRBD2; V: TRBV10-3; CDR3: CAISPAGTSGGALWEQFF
J: TRBJ1-4; D: .; V: TRBV5-1; CDR3: CASSQSDSATNEKLFF
J: TRBJ2-7; D: TRBD1; V: TRBV6-5; CDR3: CASRRQGAHEQYF